This T cell receptor beta chain was identified during a study of T cell repertoires in cytomegalovirus infection. In the study overall: Used in the study were CMV epitopes, some recently identified and HLA-C-restricted, others well-studied and HLA-B-restricted. Public TCR beta signatures indicated both CMV infection and matching HLA type.

Trimming stripped 4 bases from V and 1 base from J, with 13 bases between. The germline CDR1 and CDR2 sequences are MNHEY and SVGEGT. This CDR3 has 15 residues. To note about this clonotype: The antigen is unknown.

TCRdb analysed the reads with MiXCR anew, one entry per CDR3 protein. This table holds around 81,000 distinct CDR3 sequences, about 37% found once. General study points: The cumulative frequency of public TCR beta families distinguished individuals who carried CMV together with the relevant HLA. Predominance within the ex vivo response was attributable to HLA-C-restricted CMV-specific TCR beta clonotypes.

Sample: CD8+ T cells from cultured PBMCs, taken from culture after CMV antigen stimulation. This sequence was found in a human donor in good health (CMV status not recorded). Some clones in this sample may be carry-over from other donors' samples. The rearrangement joins TRBV6-2 or TRBV6-3 to TRBJ1-1; D may be TRBD1 (6 bases). In DNA form, the CDR3 reads TGTGCCAGCAGTTCGTGGGGGGGCGAGAACACTGAAGCTTTCTTT. Translating gives CASSSWGGENTEAFF.